Listed here are 30 T cell receptor beta chains from one sample, sequenced in a study of blood T cell repertoires in COVID-19. Measured with immunoSEQ multiplex PCR; TCRdb has only the in-frame clones, and not every one. The sample gives over 150,000 clones, more than 75% of which show up once; 2.5% to 3.5% is in the top ten. The sequenced sample consisted of peripheral blood. The origin of the receptors is a man between 35 and 55 years old with active or convalescent COVID-19.

The chain links TRBV2 to TRBJ1-5; 10 nucleotides agree with TRBD1. Germline CDR1 is SNHLY and CDR2 is FYNNEI. The CDR3 loop spans 16 amino acids. V was pared by 3 bases and J by 7 bases, with 9 bases of the junction left unmatched. CDR3 DNA sequence: TGTGCCAGCAGTGAGAGACCGGGACAGGGGTCCCAGCCCCAGCATTTT. Amino acids: CASSERPGQGSQPQHF.

The V call is TRBV7-2, the J call TRBJ1-2; D not certain. Germline V gene sequence: CDR1 SGHTA, CDR2 FQGNSA. The V gene lost 3 bases and the J gene lost 5 bases, with 13 bases spanning the gap. The CDR3 spans 14 residues. CDR3 sequence: CASSFSGGPYGYTF. As DNA, the CDR3 is TGTGCCAGCAGCTTTAGCGGTGGCCCATATGGCTACACCTTC. The variable domain in full, completed from reference TRBV7-2 and TRBJ1-2, reads GAGVSQSPSNKVTEKGKDVELRCDPISGHTALYWYRQSLGQGLEFLIYFQGNSAPDKSGLPSDRFSAERTGGSVSTLTIQRTQQEDSAVYLCASSFSGGPYGYTFGSGTRLTVV.

The J gene is TRBJ1-6, the V gene TRBV6-2 or TRBV6-3; unclear D gene. V lost 3 bases to trimming and J lost 4 bases, with 7 bases between them. The CDR3 is made up of 14 amino acids. Germline lookup yields CDR1 MNHEY and CDR2 SVGEGT. The CDR3 DNA reads TGTGCCAGCAGTTATCCACAGTATAATTCACCCCTCCACTTT. This encodes CASSYPQYNSPLHF.

The genes are TRBV6-5 and TRBJ1-3, with unresolved D. This CDR3 is 15 amino acids long. Trimming stripped 0 bases from V and 7 bases from J, with 13 bases between. The V gene's germline CDR1 is MNHEY and CDR2 SVGAGI. CDR3 coding DNA: TGTGCCAGCAGTTACTCTAATCCGGGGTGGAACACCATATATTTT. Protein product: CASSYSNPGWNTIYF.

The sample holds a few counts of this clone. The chain couples TRBV7-9 to TRBJ2-1, with D possibly TRBD2 on 7 matching bases. The CDR3 is 15 residues long. Trimming removed 1 base at V and 5 bases at J, with 12 bases between. CDR1 SEHNR and CDR2 FQNEAQ come from the germline V gene (reference sequence). CDR3 coding DNA: TGTGCCAGCAGCTTAGGCGGGGGCGAAGACAATGAGCAGTTCTTC. Amino acid sequence: CASSLGGGEDNEQFF.

The chain recombines TRBV30 with TRBJ1-4; 10 nucleotides align to TRBD1. Germline CDR1 is GTSNPN and CDR2 is SVGIG (reference sequence). V trimming: 3 bases; J trimming: 6 bases; junction bases outside the gene matches: 4. The CDR3 has 14 amino acids. In nucleotides, the CDR3 is TGTGCCTGGAGGACAGGGGGCGTGGATGAAAAACTGTTTTTT. Its translation is CAWRTGGVDEKLFF.

V is TRBV28 and J is TRBJ1-2; TRBD1 aligns across 8 bases. The CDR3 is made up of 13 amino acids. CDR1 is MDHEN, CDR2 SYDVKM, per germline. With 6 bases clipped from V and 6 bases from J, the junction kept 6 bases outside the gene matches. CDR3 nucleotides: TGTGCCAGCAGCCAAGACAGGGGCCATGGCTACACCTTC. Amino acids: CASSQDRGHGYTF.

The chain couples TRBV6-6 to TRBJ2-3; 7 bases match TRBD2. The CDR3 totals 13 residues. Germline V gene data show CDR1 as MNHNY and CDR2 as SVGAGI (reference sequence). J lost 4 bases, V lost 9 bases, and 7 bases had no gene match. CDR3 amino acids: CASWGGSADTQYF. CDR3 in DNA: TGTGCCAGTTGGGGGGGATCTGCAGATACGCAGTATTTT.

There are a few counts of this clone. The chain carries TRBV5-4 and TRBJ2-7; D may be TRBD2 (5 bases). The CDR3 extends over 11 amino acids. Between the trimmed V and J ends, which lost 4 bases and 5 bases, there was a span of 7 bases. Germline CDR1 reads SGHNT; CDR2 reads YYREEE (reference sequence). CDR3 nucleotide sequence: TGTGCCAGCAGCCTACTAGACGAGCAGTACTTC. This encodes CASSLLDEQYF.

The chain couples TRBV5-5 to TRBJ1-5, with TRBD1 matching 10 bases. CDR3 length equals 16 residues. Trimming at V came to 4 bases and at J to 4 bases, leaving 8 bases not matched to a gene. Germline V gene data show CDR1 as SGHKS and CDR2 as YYEKEE (reference sequence). In nucleotides, the CDR3 is TGTGCCAGCAGCGCGACCGGGACAGGGGTTAATCAGCCCCAGCATTTT. This sequence encodes CASSATGTGVNQPQHF.

The gene calls are TRBV25-1 and TRBJ2-7, with TRBD1 matching 10 bases. V shed 3 bases, J shed 4 bases, and the junction held 6 bases outside the gene matches. Germline V CDR1 and CDR2: MGHDK, SYGVNS. CDR3 length: 15 amino acids. DNA for the CDR3: TGTGCCAGCAGTGAGCCGGGACAGGGGAAATACGAGCAGTACTTC. Its translation is CASSEPGQGKYEQYF.

The chain links TRBV28 to TRBJ2-1; 10 bases agree with TRBD2. This CDR3 spans 16 amino acids. J was trimmed by 7 bases and V by 5 bases; bases with no gene match: 11. Per germline, CDR1 MDHEN and CDR2 SYDVKM. The CDR3 nucleotides read TGTGCCAGCAGTGCCCCAGGAGCGGGGGGGAGAAATGAGCAGTTCTTC. Translating gives CASSAPGAGGRNEQFF.

This chain uses TRBV5-4 with TRBJ2-5; maybe TRBD1 (5 bases). Trimming shortened V by 4 bases and J by 2 bases, and 18 bases separated the two germline ends. Germline V gene data show CDR1 as SGHNT and CDR2 as YYREEE (reference sequence). The CDR3 has 16 residues. This CDR3 reads CASSAPQGIGQETQYF. The CDR3 DNA follows: TGTGCCAGCAGCGCGCCCCAGGGAATTGGACAAGAGACCCAGTACTTC.

This chain links TRBV4-2 with TRBJ1-4; D is uncertain. V lost 1 base to trimming and J lost 8 bases, with 14 bases between them. Per the germline V gene, CDR1 is LGHNA and CDR2 is YNFKEQ. This CDR3 has 15 amino acids. CDR3 sequence: CASSQVEDLWEKLFF. The CDR3 DNA is TGTGCCAGCAGCCAAGTGGAAGACTTATGGGAAAAACTGTTTTTT.

CDR3 sequence: CASSYAQGNSYGYTF. Written as DNA, the CDR3 is TGTGCCAGCAGTTACGCACAGGGGAATTCCTATGGCTACACCTTC. The chain uses TRBV28 and TRBJ1-2; 7 nucleotides line up with TRBD1. Germline V gives CDR1 MDHEN, CDR2 SYDVKM. With 4 bases clipped from V and 4 bases from J, the junction kept 9 bases outside the gene matches. CDR3 length: 15 residues.

Of note for this clone: The sample has other DNA sequences that encode this CDR3 too. The V gene is TRBV5-4, the J gene TRBJ2-2; D perhaps matches TRBD1 (6 bases). V lost 4 bases, J lost 5 bases, and 9 bases lay in between. The germline gives CDR1 SGHNT, CDR2 YYREEE (reference sequence). The CDR3 spans 13 residues. The CDR3 here is CASSLQGTGELFF. The CDR3 DNA follows: TGTGCCAGCAGCCTTCAGGGGACCGGGGAGCTGTTTTTT.

The chain is built from TRBV5-4 and TRBJ2-3, with TRBD1 as a possible D gene (5 bases). This CDR3 is 15 amino acids long. Germline V lookup: CDR1 SGHNT, CDR2 YYREEE (reference sequence). V lost 2 bases, J lost 3 bases, and 13 bases lay in between. DNA for the CDR3: TGTGCCAGCAGCTTCGGCAGGGTTTCAACAGATACGCAGTATTTT. It is translated as CASSFGRVSTDTQYF.

CDR3 region: CASSRPGETQYF. The CDR3 DNA follows: TGTGCCAGCAGCCGCCCGGGGGAGACCCAGTACTTC. V and J are TRBV3-1 (or the pseudogene TRBV3-2) and TRBJ2-5; D is perhaps TRBD2 (5 bases). V gave up 4 bases and J gave up 5 bases, with 8 bases separating them. Germline V lookup: CDR1 LGHDT, CDR2 YNNKEL (reference sequence). The CDR3 is made up of 12 amino acids.

The chain couples TRBV13 to TRBJ2-7; maybe TRBD2 (5 bases). Germline assignment: CDR1 PRHDT and CDR2 FYEKMQ (reference sequence). V was pared by 5 bases and J by 1 base, with 15 bases between. The CDR3 sequence is 15 residues long. The CDR3 spells CASSPRGQISYEQYF. The CDR3 DNA reads as TGTGCCAGCAGCCCCCGGGGTCAGATATCCTACGAGCAGTACTTC.

V is TRBV28 and J is TRBJ1-3; tentatively, D is TRBD1 (5 bases). Germline assignment: CDR1 MDHEN and CDR2 SYDVKM. With 7 bases removed from V and 2 bases from J, the gap between germline ends came to 15 bases. The CDR3 is made up of 15 amino acids. CDR3 in DNA: TGTGCCAGCATCCCACAGGAGTACGCTGGAAACACCATATATTTT. It translates to CASIPQEYAGNTIYF.

This chain joins TRBV9 and TRBJ2-3; D perhaps matches TRBD1 (6 bases). This CDR3 spans 15 amino acids. The V gene's germline CDR1 is SGDLS and CDR2 YYNGEE. V dropped 4 bases and J dropped 0 bases, with 12 bases sitting between them. In nucleotides, the CDR3 is TGTGCCAGCAGCCTGACAGGAGTTAGCACAGATACGCAGTATTTT. Protein: CASSLTGVSTDTQYF.

This chain links TRBV28 with TRBJ1-1; TRBD1 is a possible D gene (5 bases). The CDR3 extends over 15 amino acids. Germline V lookup: CDR1 MDHEN, CDR2 SYDVKM. Trimming took off 5 bases at V and 5 bases at J, with 18 bases between the two ends. CDR3 coding DNA: TGTGCCAGCAGTCCCCGGGGGAGGGGAAGGACTGAAGCTTTCTTT. Its translation: CASSPRGRGRTEAFF.

The chain couples TRBV6-6 to TRBJ1-2, with 9 bases aligning to TRBD1. The CDR3 contains 14 residues. The germline V gene encodes CDR1 MNHNY and CDR2 SVGAGI (reference sequence). With 6 bases clipped from V and 4 bases from J, the junction kept 6 bases outside the gene matches. The CDR3 sequence: CASSPTGGGYGYTF. In DNA form, the CDR3 reads TGTGCCAGCAGCCCCACAGGGGGCGGCTATGGCTACACCTTC.

V gene TRBV30 combines with J gene TRBJ2-1; D possibly corresponds to TRBD2 (5 bases). The ends were cut back, 5 bases at V and 7 bases at J, with 12 bases in the middle. The V gene's germline CDR1 is GTSNPN and CDR2 SVGIG (reference sequence). The CDR3 totals 12 residues. CDR3 sequence (DNA): TGTGCCTGGGGTTCCGGGAATAATGAGCAGTTCTTC. Protein product: CAWGSGNNEQFF.

The chain is built from TRBV3-1 (or the pseudogene TRBV3-2) and TRBJ1-5, with TRBD1 identical over 7 bases. V shed 1 base, J shed 6 bases, and the junction held 6 bases outside the gene matches. The CDR3 loop spans 15 amino acids. CDR1 LGHDT and CDR2 YNNKEL come from the germline V gene (reference sequence). This CDR3 reads CASSQGEGGGQPQHF. The CDR3 bases are TGTGCCAGCAGCCAAGGAGAAGGGGGCGGTCAGCCCCAGCATTTT.

This clone is a singleton in its sample. The CDR3: CASNRESSYNEQFF. The CDR3 nucleotides read TGCGCCAGCAACAGGGAGAGCTCCTACAATGAGCAGTTCTTC. The V call is TRBV4-1, the J call TRBJ2-1; D might be TRBD1 (6 bases). This CDR3 region has 14 residues. Trimming left V 7 bases short and J 0 bases short, with 10 bases between. Germline V gene sequence: CDR1 MGHRA, CDR2 YSYEKL.

The V and J genes are TRBV28 and TRBJ1-6; TRBD1 matches 11 bases. V was clipped by 5 bases and J by 6 bases; unmatched bases: 6. The germline V gene has CDR1 MDHEN and CDR2 SYDVKM. This CDR3 contains 16 residues. The CDR3 reads CASSPRDRGINSPLHF. In DNA form, the CDR3 reads TGTGCCAGCAGTCCCCGGGACAGGGGGATTAATTCACCCCTCCACTTT.

The CDR3 loop reads CASSRQGRYRSSGYTF. The CDR3 nucleotides are TGTGCCAGCAGCCGACAGGGGCGATATAGATCTTCTGGCTACACCTTC. The chain employs TRBV28 and TRBJ1-2; 8 nucleotides agree with TRBD1. The CDR3 loop spans 16 amino acids. CDR1 and CDR2 (germline): MDHEN, SYDVKM. V gave up 6 bases and J gave up 7 bases; unmatched junction bases: 16.

The chain couples TRBV20-1 to TRBJ2-7; maybe TRBD2 (6 bases). The CDR3 is made up of 14 amino acids. The V gene lost 3 bases and the J gene lost 3 bases, with 15 bases spanning the gap. Germline V gives CDR1 DFQATT, CDR2 SNEGSKA (reference sequence). CDR3 nucleotide sequence: TGCAGTGCTAGTAAGGGGACTTCTATCTACGAGCAGTACTTC. This encodes CSASKGTSIYEQYF.

V is TRBV28 and J is TRBJ1-2; TRBD1 is a possible D gene (5 bases). The CDR3 has 13 residues. Trimming pared 4 bases from V and 7 bases from J, leaving 13 bases between. CDR1 and CDR2 (germline): MDHEN, SYDVKM. The CDR3 is CASSSGTAGGYTF. For the CDR3, the DNA is TGTGCCAGCAGTTCCGGGACTGCGGGTGGCTACACCTTC.